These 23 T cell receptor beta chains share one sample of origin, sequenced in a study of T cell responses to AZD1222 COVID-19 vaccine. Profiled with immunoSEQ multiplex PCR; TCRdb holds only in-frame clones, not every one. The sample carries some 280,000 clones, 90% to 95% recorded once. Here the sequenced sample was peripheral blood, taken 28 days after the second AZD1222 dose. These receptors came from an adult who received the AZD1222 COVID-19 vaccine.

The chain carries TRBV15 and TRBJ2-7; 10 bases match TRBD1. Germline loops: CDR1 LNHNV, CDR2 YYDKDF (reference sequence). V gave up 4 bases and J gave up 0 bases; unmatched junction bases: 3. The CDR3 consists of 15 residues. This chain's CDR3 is CATSNDRGPSYEQYF. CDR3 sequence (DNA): TGTGCCACCAGCAACGACAGGGGGCCCTCCTACGAGCAGTACTTC.

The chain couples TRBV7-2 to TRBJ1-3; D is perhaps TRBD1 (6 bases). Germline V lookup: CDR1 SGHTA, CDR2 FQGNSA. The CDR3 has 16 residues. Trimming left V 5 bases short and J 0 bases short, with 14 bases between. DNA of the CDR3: TGTGCCAGCAGCCCCCAAAGAGGGGGCTCTGGAAACACCATATATTTT. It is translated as CASSPQRGGSGNTIYF.

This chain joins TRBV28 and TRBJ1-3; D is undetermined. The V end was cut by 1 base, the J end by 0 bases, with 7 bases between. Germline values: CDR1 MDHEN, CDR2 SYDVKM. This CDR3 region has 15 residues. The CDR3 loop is CASSLLYSSGNTIYF. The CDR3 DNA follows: TGTGCCAGCAGTTTATTATACAGCTCTGGAAACACCATATATTTT. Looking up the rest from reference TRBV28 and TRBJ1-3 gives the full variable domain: DVKVTQSSRYLVKRTGEKVFLECVQDMDHENMFWYRQDPGLGLRLIYFSYDVKMKEKGDIPEGYSVSREKKERFSLILESASTNQTSMYLCASSLLYSSGNTIYFGEGSWLTVV.

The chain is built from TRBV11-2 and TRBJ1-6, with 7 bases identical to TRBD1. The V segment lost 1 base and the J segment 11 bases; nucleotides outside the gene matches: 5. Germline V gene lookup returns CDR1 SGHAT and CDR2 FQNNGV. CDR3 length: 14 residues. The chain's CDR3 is CASSLGQGSPPLHF. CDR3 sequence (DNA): TGTGCCAGCAGCTTAGGACAGGGCAGCCCACCCCTCCACTTT.

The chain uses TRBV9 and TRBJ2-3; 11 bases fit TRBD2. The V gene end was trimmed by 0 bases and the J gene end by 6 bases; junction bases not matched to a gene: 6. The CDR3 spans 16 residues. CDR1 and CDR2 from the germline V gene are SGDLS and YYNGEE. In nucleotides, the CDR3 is TGTGCCAGCAGCGTAGCTCGGACTAGCGGGCGGGATACGCAGTATTTT. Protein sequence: CASSVARTSGRDTQYF.

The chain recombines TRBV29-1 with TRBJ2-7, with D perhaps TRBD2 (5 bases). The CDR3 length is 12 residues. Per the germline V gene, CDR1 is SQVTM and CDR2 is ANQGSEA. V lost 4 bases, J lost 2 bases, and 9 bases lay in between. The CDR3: CSVAPGTYEQYF. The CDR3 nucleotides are TGCAGCGTTGCCCCGGGAACCTACGAGCAGTACTTC.

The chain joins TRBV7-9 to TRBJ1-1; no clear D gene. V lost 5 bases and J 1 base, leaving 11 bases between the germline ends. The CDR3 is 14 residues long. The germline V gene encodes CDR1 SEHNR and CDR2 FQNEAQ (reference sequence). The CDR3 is CASSTQLGNTEAFF. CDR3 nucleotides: TGTGCCAGCAGCACCCAACTGGGGAACACTGAAGCTTTCTTT.

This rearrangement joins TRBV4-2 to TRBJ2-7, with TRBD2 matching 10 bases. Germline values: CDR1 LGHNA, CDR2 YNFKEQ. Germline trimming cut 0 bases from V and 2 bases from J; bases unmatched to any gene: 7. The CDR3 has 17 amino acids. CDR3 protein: CASSQDITSGVTYEQYF. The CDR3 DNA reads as TGTGCCAGCAGCCAAGATATCACTAGCGGGGTAACCTACGAGCAGTACTTC.

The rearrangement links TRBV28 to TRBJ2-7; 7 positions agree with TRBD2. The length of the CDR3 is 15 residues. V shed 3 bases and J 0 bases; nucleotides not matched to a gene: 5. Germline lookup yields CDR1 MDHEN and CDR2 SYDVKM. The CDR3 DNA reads TGTGCCAGCAGTTTGCTAGCGGCCCTCTCCTACGAGCAGTACTTC. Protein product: CASSLLAALSYEQYF. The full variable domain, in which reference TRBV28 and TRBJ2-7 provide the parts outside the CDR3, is DVKVTQSSRYLVKRTGEKVFLECVQDMDHENMFWYRQDPGLGLRLIYFSYDVKMKEKGDIPEGYSVSREKKERFSLILESASTNQTSMYLCASSLLAALSYEQYFGPGTRLTVT.

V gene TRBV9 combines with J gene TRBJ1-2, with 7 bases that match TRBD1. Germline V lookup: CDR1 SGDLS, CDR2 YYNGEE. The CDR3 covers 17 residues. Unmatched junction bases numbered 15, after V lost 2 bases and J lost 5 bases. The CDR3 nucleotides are TGTGCCAGCAGCGTTGGTGAAGGGGGCTGGGCGAGTTATGGCTACACCTTC. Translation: CASSVGEGGWASYGYTF. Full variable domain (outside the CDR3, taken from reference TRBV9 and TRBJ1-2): DSGVTQTPKHLITATGQRVTLRCSPRSGDLSVYWYQQSLDQGLQFLIQYYNGEERAKGNILERFSAQQFPDLHSELNLSSLELGDSALYFCASSVGEGGWASYGYTFGSGTRLTVV.

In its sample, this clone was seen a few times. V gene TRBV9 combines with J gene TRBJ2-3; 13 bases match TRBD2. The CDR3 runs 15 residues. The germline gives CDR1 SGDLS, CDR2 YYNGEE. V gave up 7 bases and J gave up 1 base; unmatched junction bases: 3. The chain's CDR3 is CASGLAGARTDTQYF. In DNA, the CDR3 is TGTGCCAGCGGACTAGCGGGAGCCCGCACAGATACGCAGTATTTT.

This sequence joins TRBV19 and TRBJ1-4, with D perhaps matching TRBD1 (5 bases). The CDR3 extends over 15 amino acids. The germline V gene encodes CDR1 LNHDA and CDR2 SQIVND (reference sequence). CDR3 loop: CSLGSSREEDEKLFF. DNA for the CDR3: TGTTCGCTTGGTAGTTCCAGGGAAGAAGATGAAAAACTGTTTTTT.

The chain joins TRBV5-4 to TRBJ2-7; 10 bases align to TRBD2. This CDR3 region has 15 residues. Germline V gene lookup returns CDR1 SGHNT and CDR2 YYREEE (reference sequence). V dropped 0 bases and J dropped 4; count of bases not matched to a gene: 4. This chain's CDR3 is CASSLVASGSYEQYF. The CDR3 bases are TGTGCCAGCAGCTTGGTGGCTAGCGGGAGTTACGAGCAGTACTTC.

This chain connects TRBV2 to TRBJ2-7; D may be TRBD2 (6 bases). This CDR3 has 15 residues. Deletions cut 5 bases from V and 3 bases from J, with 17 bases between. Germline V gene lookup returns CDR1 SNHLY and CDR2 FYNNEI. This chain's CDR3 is CASSQRVGLLYEQYF. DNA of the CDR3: TGTGCCAGCAGTCAAAGGGTGGGACTCCTCTACGAGCAGTACTTC.

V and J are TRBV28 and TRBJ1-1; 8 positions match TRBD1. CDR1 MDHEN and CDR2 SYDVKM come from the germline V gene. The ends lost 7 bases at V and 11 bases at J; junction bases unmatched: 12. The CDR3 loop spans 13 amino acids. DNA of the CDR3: TGTGCCAGCATCTCCGGACAGGGTAGTAAGGCTTTCTTT. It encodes CASISGQGSKAFF.

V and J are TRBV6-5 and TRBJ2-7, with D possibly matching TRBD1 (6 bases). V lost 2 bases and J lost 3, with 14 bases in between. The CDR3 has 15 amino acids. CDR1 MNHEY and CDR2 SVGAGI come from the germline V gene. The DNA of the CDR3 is TGTGCCAGCAGTTACGGGGGCAGGGGATACTACGAGCAGTACTTC. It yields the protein CASSYGGRGYYEQYF.

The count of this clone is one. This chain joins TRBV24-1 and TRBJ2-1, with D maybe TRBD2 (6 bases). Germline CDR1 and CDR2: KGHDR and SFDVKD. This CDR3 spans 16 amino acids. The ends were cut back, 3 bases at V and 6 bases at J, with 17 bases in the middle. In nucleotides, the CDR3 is TGTGCCACCAGTGATGCCGAGCGGGCGGTACCCAATGAGCAGTTCTTC. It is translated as CATSDAERAVPNEQFF.

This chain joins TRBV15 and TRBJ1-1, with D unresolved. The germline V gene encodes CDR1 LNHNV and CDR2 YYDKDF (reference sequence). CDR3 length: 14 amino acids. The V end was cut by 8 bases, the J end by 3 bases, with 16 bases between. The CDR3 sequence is CATARHGGDTEAFF. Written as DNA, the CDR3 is TGTGCCACCGCCCGACACGGCGGAGACACTGAAGCTTTCTTT.

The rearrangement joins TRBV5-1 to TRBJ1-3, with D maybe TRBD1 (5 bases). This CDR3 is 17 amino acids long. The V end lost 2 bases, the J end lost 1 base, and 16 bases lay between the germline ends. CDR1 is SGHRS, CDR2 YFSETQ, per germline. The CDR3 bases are TGCGCCAGCAGCTTCCTCCCGAGGGGACCTTCTGGAAACACCATATATTTT. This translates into CASSFLPRGPSGNTIYF.

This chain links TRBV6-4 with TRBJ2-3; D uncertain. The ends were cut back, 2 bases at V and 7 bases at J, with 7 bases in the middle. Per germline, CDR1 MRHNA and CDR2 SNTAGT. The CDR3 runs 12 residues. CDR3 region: CASSDGRNTQYF. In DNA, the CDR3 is TGTGCCAGCAGTGACGGTCGGAATACGCAGTATTTT.

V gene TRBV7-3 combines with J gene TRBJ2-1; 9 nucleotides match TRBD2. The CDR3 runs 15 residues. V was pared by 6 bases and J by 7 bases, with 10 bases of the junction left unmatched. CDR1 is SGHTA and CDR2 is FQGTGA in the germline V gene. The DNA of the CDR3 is TGTGCCAGCAGTTTTACCGGGACTAGCAGAAATGAGCAGTTCTTC. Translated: CASSFTGTSRNEQFF.

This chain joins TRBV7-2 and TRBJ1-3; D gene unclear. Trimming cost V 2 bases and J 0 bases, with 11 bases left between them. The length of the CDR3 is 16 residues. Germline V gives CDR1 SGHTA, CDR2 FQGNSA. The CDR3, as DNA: TGTGCCAGCAGCTTACGGACGGTAAGCTCTGGAAACACCATATATTTT. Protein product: CASSLRTVSSGNTIYF.

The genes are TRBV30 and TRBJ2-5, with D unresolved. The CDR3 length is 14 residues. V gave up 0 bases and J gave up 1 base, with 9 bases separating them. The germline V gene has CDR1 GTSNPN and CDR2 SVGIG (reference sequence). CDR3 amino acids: CAWSVRSAQETQYF. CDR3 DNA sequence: TGTGCCTGGAGTGTACGATCAGCCCAAGAGACCCAGTACTTC.